This T cell receptor beta chain is from a study of tumor-infiltrating lymphocytes in primary liver carcinoma. Overall study findings and caveats: Reduced overlap was seen in tumor-adjacent and tumor-blood pairs versus tumor region pairs. When set against blood, tumors had a significantly higher top-250-clone fraction (p = 0.039). In the absence of sorting, bulk samples left CD4+ and CD8+ repertoires uncompared.

Unsorted whole blood served as the source of blood RNA, and germline DNA was extracted as well. This clonotype is a singleton in its sample. Its target is unknown. At one end, the junction sequence differs from germline, possibly due to a read error. The input was approximately 500 ng total RNA; TCR beta cDNA was made from it with a constant-region primer. Researchers made the TCR beta libraries by running three nested multiplex PCR rounds with slightly modified ARM-PCR. TCRdb recomputed calls from the multiplex PCR reads with MiXCR, one row per CDR3 protein. The sample yields 250,000 to 400,000 distinct CDR3 sequences, 55% to 65% seen once. What was sequenced was peripheral blood. The TCR originated in a man between 35 and 55 years old with primary liver carcinoma and hepatitis B virus infection.

CDR3 in amino acids: CASSLGRNTGAFF. In nucleotides, the CDR3 is TGTGCCAGCAGCTTAGGGAGGAACACTGGAGCTTTCTTT. The rearrangement joins TRBV11-3 to TRBJ1-1; D gene unclear. The germline V gene has CDR1 SGHNT and CDR2 YENEEA. This CDR3 comprises 13 residues.